The 30 T cell receptor beta chains given below trace back to one sample, sequenced in a study of blood T cell repertoires in COVID-19. The data were produced by immunoSEQ multiplex PCR, yet TCRdb's version contains in-frame clones alone and is incomplete. Of about 170,000 clones in the sample, approximately 84% were seen once. The material sequenced was peripheral blood. The receptors come from a woman of 80 years or more with acute or convalescent COVID-19.

This chain uses TRBV5-1 with TRBJ2-1; a possible D gene is TRBD2 (5 bases). Looked up from germline, CDR1 is SGHRS and CDR2 is YFSETQ. V lost 1 base and J lost 6, with 14 bases in between. CDR3 length: 15 residues. CDR3 coding DNA: TGCGCCAGCAGCTTGTTTTTAGGACGGGGCAATGAGCAGTTCTTC. Protein sequence: CASSLFLGRGNEQFF.

The chain recombines TRBV2 with TRBJ1-6; a possible D gene is TRBD1 (5 bases). V lost 3 bases and J lost 7, with 13 bases in between. This CDR3 spans 15 amino acids. CDR1 SNHLY and CDR2 FYNNEI come from the germline V gene. For the CDR3, the DNA is TGTGCCAGCAGTGAGCAGGGCATGAGGAATTCACCCCTCCACTTT. This encodes CASSEQGMRNSPLHF.

The chain employs TRBV12-3 or TRBV12-4 and TRBJ2-5; D is undetermined. Trimming left V 6 bases short and J 0 bases short, with 5 bases between. The CDR3 runs to 12 residues. The CDR3 nucleotides are TGTGCCAGCAGCTTTTACCAAGAGACCCAGTACTTC. Translation gives CASSFYQETQYF.

The chain employs TRBV10-3 and TRBJ1-2, with D unresolved. Deletions cut 0 bases from V and 4 bases from J, with 6 bases between. The CDR3 has 13 residues. Germline-derived CDR1 and CDR2 are ENHRY and SYGVKD. The CDR3 DNA is TGTGCCATCAGTGAGTCTTCTATCTATGGCTACACCTTC. Encoded protein: CAISESSIYGYTF.

In this sample, this clone turned up once. The chain links TRBV5-1 to TRBJ2-7, with TRBD2 matching over 7 bases. The V gene end was trimmed by 3 bases and the J gene end by 0 bases; junction bases not matched to a gene: 12. CDR1 SGHRS and CDR2 YFSETQ come from the germline V gene. The CDR3 runs to 17 residues. The CDR3 region is CASSWTLALPSSYEQYF. For the CDR3, the DNA is TGCGCCAGCAGCTGGACACTAGCGCTACCCAGCTCCTACGAGCAGTACTTC. The variable domain in full, with the rest retrieved from reference TRBV5-1 and TRBJ2-7, is KAGVTQTPRYLIKTRGQQVTLSCSPISGHRSVSWYQQTPGQGLQFLFEYFSETQRNKGNFPGRFSGRQFSNSRSEMNVSTLELGDSALYLCASSWTLALPSSYEQYFGPGTRLTVT.

For the CDR3, the DNA is TGTGCCAGCAGCCAAAGAGCCGGGGGAGCCAAAAACATTCAGTACTTC. This encodes CASSQRAGGAKNIQYF. The chain employs TRBV16 and TRBJ2-4; maybe TRBD2 (6 bases). Germline values: CDR1 KGHSY, CDR2 FQNENV. V was pared by 2 bases and J by 0 bases, with 11 bases between. This CDR3 spans 16 amino acids.

The rearrangement links TRBV6-5 to TRBJ1-6; TRBD1 matches 8 bases. Germline values: CDR1 MNHEY, CDR2 SVGAGI. Germline trimming cut 0 bases from V and 8 bases from J; bases unmatched to any gene: 3. There are 15 residues in the CDR3. CDR3 bases: TGTGCCAGCAGTTACTCTGCCAGGGGGCATTCACCCCTCCACTTT. Translating it yields CASSYSARGHSPLHF.

The genes are TRBV29-1 and TRBJ1-2; 10 bases line up with TRBD1. This CDR3 spans 17 amino acids. From germline, CDR1 is SQVTM and CDR2 ANQGSEA. Trimming took 5 bases from V and 2 from J; bases not matched to a gene: 14. The CDR3 spells CSVPGGTGDLPNYGYTF. CDR3 coding DNA: TGCAGCGTTCCCGGCGGGACAGGGGACCTACCCAACTATGGCTACACCTTC.

The genes are TRBV30 and TRBJ2-1; TRBD1 might be the D (6 bases). The CDR3 loop spans 15 amino acids. The V end lost 5 bases, the J end lost 1 base, and 15 bases lay between the germline ends. The germline V gene has CDR1 GTSNPN and CDR2 SVGIG (reference sequence). The CDR3 bases are TGTGCCTGGGGCCCCAGGGGCGGATCCTACAATGAGCAGTTCTTC. This sequence encodes CAWGPRGGSYNEQFF.

The J gene is TRBJ1-4, the V gene TRBV25-1; no firm D call. The length of the CDR3 is 16 residues. Germline V lookup: CDR1 MGHDK, CDR2 SYGVNS. V shed 5 bases and J shed 0 bases, with 13 bases lying between them. CDR3 amino acids: CASSQTRVATNEKLFF. The DNA for the CDR3 is TGTGCCAGCAGTCAGACCCGGGTGGCAACTAATGAAAAACTGTTTTTT.

The V and J genes are TRBV9 and TRBJ1-6, with a weak D call TRBD1 (5 bases). The CDR3 consists of 16 residues. Trimming stripped 0 bases from V and 3 bases from J, with 10 bases between. Per germline, CDR1 SGDLS and CDR2 YYNGEE. For the CDR3, the DNA is TGTGCCAGCAGCGTAGCTGGGGGGGGCTATAATTCACCCCTCCACTTT. Translating gives CASSVAGGGYNSPLHF.

This clone was seen a single time. The chain joins TRBV5-1 to TRBJ2-1; tentatively, D is TRBD2 (6 bases). Trimming left V 0 bases short and J 4 bases short, with 11 bases between. The CDR3 extends over 15 amino acids. CDR1 is SGHRS, CDR2 YFSETQ, per germline. The CDR3 DNA sequence: TGCGCCAGCAGCTTGGGCAGCGGGCTTTACAATGAGCAGTTCTTC. Translating gives CASSLGSGLYNEQFF.

The chain couples TRBV5-5 to TRBJ1-4; D is unresolved. The CDR3 sequence is 14 residues long. In germline, CDR1 is SGHKS, CDR2 YYEKEE (reference sequence). The germline V and J ends were trimmed by 2 bases and 2 bases, with 7 bases remaining between them. In nucleotides, the CDR3 is TGTGCCAGCAGCTTTCTAGCTACTAATGAAAAACTGTTTTTT. Translated, it gives CASSFLATNEKLFF.

The J gene is TRBJ2-1, the V gene TRBV11-3; TRBD2 matches at 14 bases. Germline CDR1 SGHNT, CDR2 YENEEA. V shed 4 bases and J 9 bases; nucleotides not matched to a gene: 5. CDR3 length: 15 amino acids. The CDR3 loop is CASSWGLAGAGEQFF. CDR3 bases: TGTGCCAGCAGCTGGGGACTAGCGGGAGCGGGTGAGCAGTTCTTC.

The chain carries TRBV19 and TRBJ1-2, with D hard to call. This CDR3 is built from 13 residues. Trimming stripped 5 bases from V and 1 base from J, with 8 bases between. CDR1 LNHDA and CDR2 SQIVND come from the germline V gene (reference sequence). The CDR3 reads CASSSKLNYGYTF. The CDR3 DNA sequence: TGTGCCAGTAGTTCAAAACTTAACTATGGCTACACCTTC.

This clone was counted only a few times. The chain recombines TRBV30 with TRBJ2-5, with D perhaps TRBD2 (5 bases). Trimming shortened V by 2 bases and J by 2 bases, and 12 bases separated the two germline ends. CDR3 size: 14 residues. Germline CDR1 reads GTSNPN; CDR2 reads SVGIG (reference sequence). Here the CDR3 reads CAWSLRPGQETQYF. The CDR3 bases are TGTGCCTGGAGTTTAAGACCGGGGCAAGAGACCCAGTACTTC.

This clone was counted a few times. This rearrangement joins TRBV2 to TRBJ1-1; TRBD1 matches 7 bases. This CDR3 is 15 amino acids long. Germline V gives CDR1 SNHLY, CDR2 FYNNEI. Trimming cost V 2 bases and J 1 base; bases outside gene matches: 4. The CDR3 sequence: CASSEQGTENTEAFF. CDR3 bases: TGTGCCAGCAGTGAACAGGGGACAGAGAACACTGAAGCTTTCTTT.

This chain connects TRBV5-1 to TRBJ2-7; possible D gene TRBD1, 5 bases. Trimming took 7 bases from V and 0 from J, leaving 14 bases between them. This CDR3 region has 14 residues. Germline assignment: CDR1 SGHRS and CDR2 YFSETQ. The CDR3 loop reads CASGSDSSSYEQYF. The CDR3 DNA reads TGCGCCAGCGGCTCCGACAGTTCCTCCTACGAGCAGTACTTC.

J is TRBJ2-2 and V is TRBV11-2, with 7 bases lining up with TRBD2. Trimming at V came to 8 bases and at J to 1 base, leaving 7 bases not matched to a gene. Germline CDR1 reads SGHAT; CDR2 reads FQNNGV. The CDR3 covers 15 residues. The CDR3 DNA follows: TGTGCCAGCCGCACCGAGCGGGGGAACACCGGGGAGCTGTTTTTT. Encoded protein: CASRTERGNTGELFF. The entire variable domain, with the rest obtained from reference TRBV11-2 and TRBJ2-2, is as follows: EAGVAQSPRYKIIEKRQSVAFWCNPISGHATLYWYQQILGQGPKLLIQFQNNGVVDDSQLPKDRFSAERLKGVDSTLKIQPAKLEDSAVYLCASRTERGNTGELFFGEGSRLTVL.

V usage is TRBV5-5 and J usage is TRBJ2-1, with a tentative D call TRBD1 (6 bases). The V gene's germline CDR1 is SGHKS and CDR2 YYEKEE (reference sequence). Trimming left V 0 bases short and J 10 bases short, with 11 bases between. The CDR3 length is 13 residues. This chain's CDR3 is CASSLATRGEQFF. The CDR3 coding sequence is TGTGCCAGCAGCTTGGCCACCAGGGGCGAGCAGTTCTTC.

V gene TRBV5-1 combines with J gene TRBJ1-3, with a weak D call TRBD1 (5 bases). The V gene's germline CDR1 is SGHRS and CDR2 YFSETQ. CDR3 size: 16 residues. V lost 0 bases and J lost 3, with 13 bases in between. The CDR3, as DNA: TGCGCCAGCAGCTTGGAGGGGCAGGGAAGTGGAAACACCATATATTTT. It codes for CASSLEGQGSGNTIYF.

The chain employs TRBV2 and TRBJ1-5; 7 nucleotides agree with TRBD1. Germline V gene data show CDR1 as SNHLY and CDR2 as FYNNEI. Trimming cost V 6 bases and J 7 bases; bases outside gene matches: 9. The CDR3 loop spans 14 amino acids. The CDR3 protein is CASRSETGQQPQHF. The CDR3 nucleotides read TGTGCCAGCAGATCCGAGACAGGGCAACAGCCCCAGCATTTT.

V and J are TRBV3-1 (or the pseudogene TRBV3-2) and TRBJ1-2; D gene ambiguous. In germline, CDR1 is LGHDT, CDR2 YNNKEL (reference sequence). Trimming shortened V by 4 bases and J by 3 bases, and 9 bases separated the two germline ends. The length of the CDR3 is 13 residues. CDR3 in DNA: TGTGCCAGCAGCCCCACTACGGACTATGGCTACACCTTC. Its protein product is CASSPTTDYGYTF.

This rearrangement joins TRBV27 to TRBJ1-2; D possibly corresponds to TRBD1 (5 bases). The CDR3 is 13 residues long. Per germline, CDR1 MNHEY and CDR2 SMNVEV (reference sequence). Trimming pared 5 bases from V and 7 bases from J, leaving 14 bases between. The CDR3 DNA sequence: TGTGCCAGCAGTACACAGGTGATGGGTGGCTACACCTTC. It translates to CASSTQVMGGYTF.

This clone was seen just once. This rearrangement joins TRBV7-2 to TRBJ2-3; 10 nucleotides align to TRBD2. There are 16 residues in the CDR3. Germline V gene sequence: CDR1 SGHTA, CDR2 FQGNSA. Unmatched junction bases numbered 15, after V lost 5 bases and J lost 10 bases. The CDR3: CASSSGLADAGYPQYF. The CDR3 coding sequence is TGTGCCAGCAGCAGCGGACTAGCGGACGCAGGGTATCCGCAGTATTTT.

In its sample, this clone was seen many times. The rearrangement uses TRBV5-1 and TRBJ2-2; D remains ambiguous. Germline lookup yields CDR1 SGHRS and CDR2 YFSETQ. This CDR3 contains 14 residues. The V and J ends lost 3 bases and 1 base respectively, with 7 bases between them. The CDR3 loop is CASSSHLNTGELFF. CDR3 DNA: TGCGCCAGCAGCTCTCACTTGAACACCGGGGAGCTGTTTTTT.

This chain connects TRBV5-1 to TRBJ2-1, with 9 nucleotides matching TRBD1. After removal of 6 bases from V and 8 bases from J, the junction contained 12 bases not matched to a gene. Germline assignment: CDR1 SGHRS and CDR2 YFSETQ. This CDR3 region has 15 residues. Here the CDR3 reads CASTFGDRAGYEQFF. The CDR3 bases are TGCGCCAGCACATTTGGGGACAGGGCAGGATATGAGCAGTTCTTC.

The chain joins TRBV9 to TRBJ2-7; 11 nucleotides align to TRBD2. The CDR3 spans 19 residues. Germline lookup yields CDR1 SGDLS and CDR2 YYNGEE. V shed 0 bases, J shed 6 bases, and the junction held 17 bases outside the gene matches. The CDR3 is CASSVGPLLLAGAAGEQYF. CDR3 in DNA: TGTGCCAGCAGCGTAGGACCCCTTCTACTAGCGGGAGCGGCGGGCGAGCAGTACTTC. Variable domain in full (rest from reference TRBV9 and TRBJ2-7): DSGVTQTPKHLITATGQRVTLRCSPRSGDLSVYWYQQSLDQGLQFLIQYYNGEERAKGNILERFSAQQFPDLHSELNLSSLELGDSALYFCASSVGPLLLAGAAGEQYFGPGTRLTVT.

The V and J genes are TRBV28 and TRBJ2-1, with TRBD2 as a possible D gene (5 bases). Trimming took 8 bases from V and 6 from J, leaving 11 bases between them. Germline V gene sequence: CDR1 MDHEN, CDR2 SYDVKM. The CDR3 loop spans 12 amino acids. The CDR3 sequence: CASQRGFNEQFF. CDR3 bases: TGTGCCAGCCAGAGAGGGTTCAATGAGCAGTTCTTC.

The chain uses TRBV10-1 and TRBJ2-1; TRBD1 agrees at 9 bases. V lost 8 bases to trimming and J lost 8 bases; unmatched junction nucleotides: 10. This CDR3 region has 14 residues. CDR1 is WNHNN, CDR2 SYGVQD, per germline (reference sequence). This CDR3 is CASRKDRGVYEQFF. The DNA for the CDR3 is TGCGCCAGCCGAAAGGACAGGGGAGTATATGAGCAGTTCTTC.